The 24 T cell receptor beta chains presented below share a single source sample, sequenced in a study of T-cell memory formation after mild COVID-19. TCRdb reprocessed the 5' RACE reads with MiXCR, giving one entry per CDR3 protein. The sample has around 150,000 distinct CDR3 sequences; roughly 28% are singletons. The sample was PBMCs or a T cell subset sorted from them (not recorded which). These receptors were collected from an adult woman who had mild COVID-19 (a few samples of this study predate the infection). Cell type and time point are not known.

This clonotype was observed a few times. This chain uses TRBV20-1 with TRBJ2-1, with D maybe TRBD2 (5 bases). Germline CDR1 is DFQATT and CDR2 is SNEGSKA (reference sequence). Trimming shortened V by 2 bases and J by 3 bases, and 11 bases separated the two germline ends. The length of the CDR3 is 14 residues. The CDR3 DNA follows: TGCAGTGCTAGACCACGGACTGGCTACAATGAGCAGTTCTTC. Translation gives CSARPRTGYNEQFF.

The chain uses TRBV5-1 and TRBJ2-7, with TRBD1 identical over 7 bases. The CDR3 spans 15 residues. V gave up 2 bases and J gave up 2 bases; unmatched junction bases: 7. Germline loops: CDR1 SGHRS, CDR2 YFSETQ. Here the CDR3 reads CASSFSGTEPYEQYF. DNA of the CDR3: TGCGCCAGCAGCTTCTCCGGGACAGAGCCCTACGAGCAGTACTTC.

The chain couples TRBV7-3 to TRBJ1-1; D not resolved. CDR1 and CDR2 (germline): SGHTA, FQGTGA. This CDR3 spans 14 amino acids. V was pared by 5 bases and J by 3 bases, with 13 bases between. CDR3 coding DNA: TGTGCCAGCAGCACGTCTCCAGGATACACTGAAGCTTTCTTT. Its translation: CASSTSPGYTEAFF. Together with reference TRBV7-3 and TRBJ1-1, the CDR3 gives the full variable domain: GAGVSQTPSNKVTEKGKYVELRCDPISGHTALYWYRQSLGQGPEFLIYFQGTGAADDSGLPNDRFFAVRPEGSVSTLKIQRTERGDSAVYLCASSTSPGYTEAFFGQGTRLTVV.

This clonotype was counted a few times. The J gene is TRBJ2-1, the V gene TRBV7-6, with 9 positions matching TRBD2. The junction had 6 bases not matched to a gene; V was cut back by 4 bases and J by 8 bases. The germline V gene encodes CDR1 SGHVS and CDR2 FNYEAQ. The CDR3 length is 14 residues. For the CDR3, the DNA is TGTGCCAGCAGCTGGCGGGGGGGCGGCGATGAGCAGTTCTTC. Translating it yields CASSWRGGGDEQFF.

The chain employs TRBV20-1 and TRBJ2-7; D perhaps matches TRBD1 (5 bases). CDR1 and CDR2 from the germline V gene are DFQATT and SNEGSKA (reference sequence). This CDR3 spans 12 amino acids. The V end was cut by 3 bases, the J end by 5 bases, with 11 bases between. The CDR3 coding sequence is TGCAGTGCTAGTGACAGTTCCCACGAGCAGTACTTC. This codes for CSASDSSHEQYF.

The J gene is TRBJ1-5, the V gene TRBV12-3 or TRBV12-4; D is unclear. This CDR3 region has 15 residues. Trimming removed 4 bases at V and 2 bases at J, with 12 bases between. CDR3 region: CASSSDGIGNQPQHF. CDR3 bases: TGTGCCAGCAGTTCAGACGGGATTGGCAATCAGCCCCAGCATTTT.

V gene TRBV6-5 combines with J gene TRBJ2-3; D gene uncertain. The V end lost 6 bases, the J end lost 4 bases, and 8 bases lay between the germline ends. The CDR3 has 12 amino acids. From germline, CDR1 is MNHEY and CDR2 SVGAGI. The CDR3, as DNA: TGTGCCAGCAGGGGGTGGCCAGATACGCAGTATTTT. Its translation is CASRGWPDTQYF.

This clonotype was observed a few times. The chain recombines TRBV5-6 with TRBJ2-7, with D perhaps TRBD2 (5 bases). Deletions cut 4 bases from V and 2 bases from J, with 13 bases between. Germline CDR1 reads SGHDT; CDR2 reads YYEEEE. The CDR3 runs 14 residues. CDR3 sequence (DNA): TGTGCCAGCAGCCCCGGCAGCGGTACCTACGAGCAGTACTTC. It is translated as CASSPGSGTYEQYF.

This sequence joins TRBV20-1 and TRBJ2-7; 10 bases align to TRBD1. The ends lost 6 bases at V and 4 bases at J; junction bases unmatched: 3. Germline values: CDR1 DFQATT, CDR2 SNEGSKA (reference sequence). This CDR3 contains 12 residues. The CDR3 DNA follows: TGCAGTGCCCTGGGACAGGGGTACGAGCAGTACTTC. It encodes CSALGQGYEQYF.

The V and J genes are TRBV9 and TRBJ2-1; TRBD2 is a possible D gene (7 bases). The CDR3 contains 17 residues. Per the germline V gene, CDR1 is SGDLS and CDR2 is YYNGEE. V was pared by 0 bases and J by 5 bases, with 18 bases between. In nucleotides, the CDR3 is TGTGCCAGCAGCGTAGCCTTGAAGGGCGGGGGCCACAATGAGCAGTTCTTC. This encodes CASSVALKGGGHNEQFF.

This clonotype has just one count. The CDR3 coding sequence is TGCGCCAGCTCCCCCGAGGGGCGAGAGACCCAGTACTTC. Its translation is CASSPEGRETQYF. The V and J genes are TRBV5-1 and TRBJ2-5; D possibly uses TRBD1 or TRBD2 (5 bases each). Trimming took off 7 bases at V and 4 bases at J, with 14 bases between the two ends. This CDR3 comprises 13 residues. Germline CDR1 and CDR2: SGHRS and YFSETQ.

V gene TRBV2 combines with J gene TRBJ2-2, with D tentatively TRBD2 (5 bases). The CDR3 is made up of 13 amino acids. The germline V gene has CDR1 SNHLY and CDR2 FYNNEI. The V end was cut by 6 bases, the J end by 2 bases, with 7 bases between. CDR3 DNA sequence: TGTGCCAGCAGGACTACAAACACCGGGGAGCTGTTTTTT. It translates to CASRTTNTGELFF.

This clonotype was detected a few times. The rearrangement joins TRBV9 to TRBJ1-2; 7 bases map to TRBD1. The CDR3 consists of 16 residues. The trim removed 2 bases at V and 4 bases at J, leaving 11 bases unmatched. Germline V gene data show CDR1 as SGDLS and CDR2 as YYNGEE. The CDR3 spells CASSVSIEQGRYGYTF. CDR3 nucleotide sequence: TGTGCCAGCAGCGTCAGCATTGAACAGGGGCGCTATGGCTACACCTTC. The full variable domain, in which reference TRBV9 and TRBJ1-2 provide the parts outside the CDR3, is DSGVTQTPKHLITATGQRVTLRCSPRSGDLSVYWYQQSLDQGLQFLIQYYNGEERAKGNILERFSAQQFPDLHSELNLSSLELGDSALYFCASSVSIEQGRYGYTFGSGTRLTVV.

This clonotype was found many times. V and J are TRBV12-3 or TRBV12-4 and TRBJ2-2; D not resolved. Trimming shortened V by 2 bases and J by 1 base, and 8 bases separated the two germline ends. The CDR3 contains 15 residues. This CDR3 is CASSLSVGNTGELFF. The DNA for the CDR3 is TGTGCCAGCAGTTTAAGCGTGGGGAACACCGGGGAGCTGTTTTTT.

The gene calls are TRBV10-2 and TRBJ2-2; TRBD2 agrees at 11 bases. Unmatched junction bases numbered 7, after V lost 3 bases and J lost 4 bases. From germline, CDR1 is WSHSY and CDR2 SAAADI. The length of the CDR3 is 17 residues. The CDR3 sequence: CASSDPGLAGLTGELFF. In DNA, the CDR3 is TGCGCCAGCAGTGACCCCGGACTAGCGGGCCTCACCGGGGAGCTGTTTTTT.

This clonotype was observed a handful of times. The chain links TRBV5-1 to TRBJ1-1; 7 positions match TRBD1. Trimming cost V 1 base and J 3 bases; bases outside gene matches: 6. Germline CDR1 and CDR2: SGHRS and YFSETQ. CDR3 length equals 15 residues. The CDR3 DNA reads TGCGCCAGCAGCTTGAGACAGGGAGGGGACACTGAAGCTTTCTTT. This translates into CASSLRQGGDTEAFF.

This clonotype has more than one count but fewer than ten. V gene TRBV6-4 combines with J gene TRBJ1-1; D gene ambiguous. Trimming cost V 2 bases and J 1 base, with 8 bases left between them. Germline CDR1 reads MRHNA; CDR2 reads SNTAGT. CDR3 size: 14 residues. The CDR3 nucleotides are TGTGCCAGCAGTGACGGGTTGGAGAACACTGAAGCTTTCTTT. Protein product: CASSDGLENTEAFF.

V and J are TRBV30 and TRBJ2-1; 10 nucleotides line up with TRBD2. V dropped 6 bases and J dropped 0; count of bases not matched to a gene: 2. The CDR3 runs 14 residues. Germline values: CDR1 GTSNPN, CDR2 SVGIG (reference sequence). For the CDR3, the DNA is TGTGCCTGTTCTAGCGGGAGCTCCTACAATGAGCAGTTCTTC. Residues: CACSSGSSYNEQFF.

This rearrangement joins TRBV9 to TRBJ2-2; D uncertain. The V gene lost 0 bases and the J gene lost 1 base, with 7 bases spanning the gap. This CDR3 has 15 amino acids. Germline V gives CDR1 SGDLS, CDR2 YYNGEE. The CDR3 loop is CASSVGPGNTGELFF. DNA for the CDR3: TGTGCCAGCAGCGTAGGCCCGGGGAACACCGGGGAGCTGTTTTTT.

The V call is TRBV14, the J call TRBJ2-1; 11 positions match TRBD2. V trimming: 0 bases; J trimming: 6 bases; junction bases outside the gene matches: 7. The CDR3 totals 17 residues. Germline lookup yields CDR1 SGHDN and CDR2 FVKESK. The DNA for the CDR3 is TGTGCCAGCAGCCAAGATTCGACTAGCGGGGTAGGCAATGAGCAGTTCTTC. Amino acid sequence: CASSQDSTSGVGNEQFF.

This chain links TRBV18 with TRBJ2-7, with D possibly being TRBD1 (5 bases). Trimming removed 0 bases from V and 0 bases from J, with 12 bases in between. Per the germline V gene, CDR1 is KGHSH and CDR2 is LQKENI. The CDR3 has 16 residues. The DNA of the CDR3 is TGTGCCAGCTCACCACCCGCAGGGATGGGCTCCTACGAGCAGTACTTC. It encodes CASSPPAGMGSYEQYF.

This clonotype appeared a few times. The DNA for the CDR3 is TGTGCCAGCAGTCGAAGACAGGGCCCCTATGGCTACACCTTC. Its protein is CASSRRQGPYGYTF. The chain couples TRBV12-3 or TRBV12-4 to TRBJ1-2, with TRBD1 matching 7 bases. Trimming removed 5 bases from V and 4 bases from J; junction bases left unmatched: 7. The CDR3 sequence is 14 residues long.

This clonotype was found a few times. CDR3 region: CASSRGVIEETQYF. CDR3 DNA: TGTGCCAGCAGCCGTGGTGTGATCGAAGAGACCCAGTACTTC. J is TRBJ2-5 and V is TRBV7-6; no clear D gene. CDR3 length equals 14 residues. Deletions cut 5 bases from V and 3 bases from J, with 13 bases between. Germline values: CDR1 SGHVS, CDR2 FNYEAQ.

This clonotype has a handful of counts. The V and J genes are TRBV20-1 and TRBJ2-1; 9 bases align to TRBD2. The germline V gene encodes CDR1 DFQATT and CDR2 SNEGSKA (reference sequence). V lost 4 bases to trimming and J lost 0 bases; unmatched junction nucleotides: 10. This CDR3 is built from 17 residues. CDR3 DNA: TGCAGTGCTATTTGGCTAGCGGGGAAAAGCTCCTACAATGAGCAGTTCTTC. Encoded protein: CSAIWLAGKSSYNEQFF.